The clone carrying this TCR beta chain was seen more than once but under ten times. Its matching antigen is unknown. The data derive from a study of T cell repertoires in cytomegalovirus infection. Whole-study context: Public signatures in TCR beta pointed to CMV infection and matching HLA type. The study's findings and limits: Across the ex vivo response, the dominant clonotypes were HLA-C-restricted CMV-specific TCR beta clonotypes. CMV carriers having the relevant HLA were flagged by cumulative public TCR beta family frequency.

TCRdb independently ran MiXCR on the reads; one entry per CDR3 protein. Counted here are approximately 500,000 distinct CDR3 sequences, approximately 17% occurring once; the ten biggest clones make up around 25%. This CDR3 has 15 amino acids. V lost 6 bases to trimming and J lost 4 bases, with 16 bases between them. Per germline, CDR1 LNHDA and CDR2 SQIVND (reference sequence). The TCR was taken from a human donor in good health (CMV status not recorded). Some clones in this sample may be carry-over from other donors' samples. The chain joins TRBV19 to TRBJ2-1; D unclear. The sample taken for sequencing was CD8+ T cells from PBMCs. CDR3 nucleotide sequence: TGTGCCAGTAGGTATGGGCAGGAGACGTACAATGAGCAGTTCTTC. Amino acids: CASRYGQETYNEQFF.